This passage covers 15 T cell receptor beta chains from one sample sequenced in a study of post-analysis software for immune sequencing data. No antigens are known for them. Incorporated into the TCR beta cDNA libraries were unique molecular identifiers, which served to reduce PCR and sequencing biases. TCRdb re-analysed the PCR reads in MiXCR, keeping a single row per CDR3 protein. There are about 200,000 distinct CDR3 sequences in the sample; 29% occur only once, and nearly 3.5% lies in the top ten. Study conclusions and caveats: Roughly five TRBV segments appeared more often in patients than in controls, and TRBV5-6, TRBV5-1 and TRBV20-1 were among these.

What was sequenced was blood. These receptor sequences come from a girl aged 2-17 years with multiple sclerosis.

Only a few counts were recorded for this clonotype. This chain joins TRBV5-1 and TRBJ2-5; 8 positions match TRBD2. Unmatched junction bases numbered 3, after V lost 4 bases and J lost 1 base. The CDR3 is made up of 14 amino acids. Germline V gene sequence: CDR1 SGHRS, CDR2 YFSETQ. The CDR3 nucleotides are TGCGCCAGCAGCGTACTAGCGGCCCAAGAGACCCAGTACTTC. Its translation is CASSVLAAQETQYF.

Only a few counts were recorded for this clonotype. This chain connects TRBV28 to TRBJ2-5; D remains ambiguous. Trimming left V 5 bases short and J 5 bases short, with 15 bases between. CDR3 length: 14 residues. Germline V CDR1 and CDR2: MDHEN, SYDVKM. The CDR3, as DNA: TGTGCCAGCAGTGCGGCTCAATTTGGGGAGACCCAGTACTTC. Its protein product is CASSAAQFGETQYF.

As regards this clonotype: A much larger clone differs from this one at a single base, so this may be a read error. V gene TRBV29-1 combines with J gene TRBJ2-4; 8 nucleotides agree with TRBD1. J was trimmed by 13 bases and V by 0 bases; bases with no gene match: 17. Germline CDR1 reads SQVTM; CDR2 reads ANQGSEA. The CDR3 extends over 16 amino acids. Written as DNA, the CDR3 is TGCAGCGTTGAAGATCAGGCGTCAGGGGGCTTCAGGGTGCAGTACTTC. Its translation is CSVEDQASGGFRVQYF.

The table lists this clonotype with many counts. J is TRBJ2-5 and V is TRBV12-3 or TRBV12-4; 10 bases agree with TRBD1. The length of the CDR3 is 14 residues. The ends lost 7 bases at V and 5 bases at J; junction bases unmatched: 7. CDR3 sequence: CASTDDRGLETQYF. Written as DNA, the CDR3 is TGTGCCAGCACCGACGACAGGGGGCTGGAGACCCAGTACTTC.

This clonotype was seen a handful of times. This rearrangement joins TRBV20-1 to TRBJ1-6, with D unclear. V was pared by 6 bases and J by 4 bases, with 16 bases between. CDR1 is DFQATT and CDR2 is SNEGSKA in the germline V gene (reference sequence). The CDR3 is made up of 15 amino acids. CDR3 DNA: TGCAGTGCGGCCAGTCCCGACCCTTATAATTCACCCCTCCACTTT. Its protein is CSAASPDPYNSPLHF.

Notes on this clonotype: With a much larger clone just one base away, this may be a read error. V and J are TRBV5-5 and TRBJ1-5; D might be TRBD1 (5 bases). The ends were cut back, 2 bases at V and 5 bases at J, with 14 bases in the middle. CDR1 and CDR2 (germline): SGHKS, YYEKEE (reference sequence). The CDR3 runs to 15 residues. The CDR3 bases are TGTGCCAGCAGCTTAGGGCTAGCGGGGGATCAGCCCCAGCATTTT. Amino acids: CASSLGLAGDQPQHF.

With respect to this clonotype: A read error may explain this, as a much larger clone is one base away. The V call is TRBV5-5, the J call TRBJ2-7; 7 positions agree with TRBD1. The CDR3 spans 14 residues. Germline V CDR1 and CDR2: SGHKS, YYEKEE (reference sequence). DNA for the CDR3: TGTGCCAGCGGCTTGGCAGGGGGAGTCTACGAGCAGTACTTC. Protein product: CASGLAGGVYEQYF.

This clonotype has ten or more counts. The chain uses TRBV15 and TRBJ2-1, with 7 bases identical to TRBD2. The V gene's germline CDR1 is LNHNV and CDR2 YYDKDF (reference sequence). The CDR3 has 14 residues. Unmatched junction bases numbered 13, after V lost 9 bases and J lost 8 bases. In DNA form, the CDR3 reads TGTGCCACTGCAAGGGGAGGGCCCGTAGATGAGCAGTTCTTC. Its protein is CATARGGPVDEQFF.

This clonotype was picked up a small number of times. The CDR3 nucleotides are TGTGCCAGCAGCTTTCTATCCCCAAAGTACAATGAGCAGTTCTTC. It is translated as CASSFLSPKYNEQFF. This rearrangement joins TRBV7-9 to TRBJ2-1; D call uncertain. V was clipped by 3 bases and J by 4 bases, with 13 bases between them. The CDR3 runs to 15 residues. The germline CDR1 and CDR2 sequences are SEHNR and FQNEAQ (reference sequence).

The V and J genes are TRBV20-1 and TRBJ1-1; perhaps TRBD1 as D (5 bases). Germline CDR1 DFQATT, CDR2 SNEGSKA (reference sequence). CDR3 length: 14 amino acids. The CDR3 reads CRSEGSGGRSEAFF. In nucleotides, the CDR3 is TGCAGATCAGAAGGGTCCGGGGGGAGGTCTGAAGCTTTCTTT.

V is TRBV5-1 and J is TRBJ2-3, with 8 bases identical to TRBD2. The J segment lost 3 bases and the V segment lost 4 bases, leaving 4 bases of the junction unmatched. CDR1 is SGHRS and CDR2 is YFSETQ in the germline V gene. This CDR3 spans 14 amino acids. The CDR3 reads CASSAGGGTDTQYF. CDR3 nucleotides: TGCGCCAGCAGCGCGGGCGGGGGGACAGATACGCAGTATTTT.

This clonotype has more than one count but fewer than ten. V gene TRBV7-9 combines with J gene TRBJ1-5; TRBD1 matches 10 bases. V lost 5 bases to trimming and J lost 4 bases; unmatched junction nucleotides: 5. This CDR3 has 15 amino acids. Germline CDR1 is SEHNR and CDR2 is FQNEAQ (reference sequence). CDR3 in amino acids: CASSPRGQGNQPQHF. Written as DNA, the CDR3 is TGTGCCAGCAGCCCTAGGGGACAGGGGAATCAGCCCCAGCATTTT.

In its sample, this clonotype was seen many times. V is TRBV29-1 and J is TRBJ2-7; D may correspond to TRBD1 or TRBD2 (6 bases each). CDR1 is SQVTM and CDR2 is ANQGSEA in the germline V gene. Between the trimmed V and J ends, which lost 5 bases and 0 bases, there was a span of 11 bases. The CDR3 loop spans 13 amino acids. DNA for the CDR3: TGCAGCGTTCCGGGGGCCTCCTCCTACGAGCAGTACTTC. Translated, it gives CSVPGASSYEQYF.

In regard to this clonotype: A clone one base away is much larger, so this may be a read error. V usage is TRBV7-9 and J usage is TRBJ2-7; TRBD2 might be the D (5 bases). CDR1 is SEHNR, CDR2 FQNEAQ, per germline (reference sequence). The CDR3 consists of 12 residues. The CDR3 sequence is CAGSLDYHEQYF. In DNA form, the CDR3 reads TGTGCCGGCAGCTTAGACTACCACGAGCAGTACTTC.

This clonotype was picked up many times. The chain uses TRBV6-1 and TRBJ2-3, with a tentative D call TRBD1 (6 bases). The CDR3 is 13 amino acids. CDR1 is MNHNS and CDR2 is SASEGT in the germline V gene. Trimming took off 6 bases at V and 6 bases at J, with 13 bases between the two ends. CDR3: CASRKTGKDTQYF. Here the CDR3 DNA reads TGTGCCAGCAGGAAAACAGGGAAGGATACGCAGTATTTT.